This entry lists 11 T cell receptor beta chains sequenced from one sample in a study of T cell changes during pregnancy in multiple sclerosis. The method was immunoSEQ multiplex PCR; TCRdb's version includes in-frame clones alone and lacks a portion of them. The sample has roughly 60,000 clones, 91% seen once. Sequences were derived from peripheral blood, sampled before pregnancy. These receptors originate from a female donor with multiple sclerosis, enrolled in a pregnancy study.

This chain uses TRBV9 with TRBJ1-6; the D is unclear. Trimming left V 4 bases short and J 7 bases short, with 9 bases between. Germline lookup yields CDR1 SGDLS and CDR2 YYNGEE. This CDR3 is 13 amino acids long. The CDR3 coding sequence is TGTGCCAGCAGCCTATTCGTAAATTCACCCCTCCACTTT. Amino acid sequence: CASSLFVNSPLHF.

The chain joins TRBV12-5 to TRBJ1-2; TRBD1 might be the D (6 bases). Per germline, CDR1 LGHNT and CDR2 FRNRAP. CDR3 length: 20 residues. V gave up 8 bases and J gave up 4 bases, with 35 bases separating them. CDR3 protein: CASNPGQMRIGIWIVYGYTF. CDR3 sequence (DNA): TGTGCTAGTAACCCGGGACAAATGAGGATTGGCATATGGATCGTCTATGGCTACACCTTC.

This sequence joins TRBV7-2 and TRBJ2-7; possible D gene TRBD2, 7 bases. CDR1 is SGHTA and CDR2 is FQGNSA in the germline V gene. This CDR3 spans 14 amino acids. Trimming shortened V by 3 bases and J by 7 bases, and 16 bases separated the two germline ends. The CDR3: CASSFVKQGGEQYF. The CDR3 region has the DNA TGTGCCAGCAGCTTCGTAAAACAGGGAGGGGAGCAGTACTTC.

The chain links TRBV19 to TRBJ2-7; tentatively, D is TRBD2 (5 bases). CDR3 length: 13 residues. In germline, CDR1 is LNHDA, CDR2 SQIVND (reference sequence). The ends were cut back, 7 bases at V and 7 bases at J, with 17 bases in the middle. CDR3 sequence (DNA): TGTGCCAGTAAATTCGTGGGGTCGGGGGAGCAGTACTTC. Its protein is CASKFVGSGEQYF.

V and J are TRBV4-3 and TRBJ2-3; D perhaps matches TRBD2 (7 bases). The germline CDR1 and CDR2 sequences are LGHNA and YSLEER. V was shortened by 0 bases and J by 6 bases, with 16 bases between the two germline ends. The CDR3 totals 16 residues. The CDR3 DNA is TGCGCCAGCAGCCAAGATGGGGGGGGGCGCAGGGATACGCAGTATTTT. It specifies CASSQDGGGRRDTQYF.

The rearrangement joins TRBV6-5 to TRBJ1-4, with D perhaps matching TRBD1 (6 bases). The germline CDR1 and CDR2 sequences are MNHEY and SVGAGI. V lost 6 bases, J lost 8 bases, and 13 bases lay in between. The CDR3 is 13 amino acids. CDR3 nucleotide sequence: TGTGCCAGCAGCCCTCCGAGGGGGGAAAAACTGTTTTTT. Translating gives CASSPPRGEKLFF.

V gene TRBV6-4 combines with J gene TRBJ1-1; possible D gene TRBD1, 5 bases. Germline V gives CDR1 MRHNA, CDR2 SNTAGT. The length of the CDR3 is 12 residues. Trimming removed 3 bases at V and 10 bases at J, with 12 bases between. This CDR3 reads CASSEGGGRAFF. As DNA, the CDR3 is TGTGCCAGCAGTGAGGGGGGGGGAAGAGCTTTCTTT.

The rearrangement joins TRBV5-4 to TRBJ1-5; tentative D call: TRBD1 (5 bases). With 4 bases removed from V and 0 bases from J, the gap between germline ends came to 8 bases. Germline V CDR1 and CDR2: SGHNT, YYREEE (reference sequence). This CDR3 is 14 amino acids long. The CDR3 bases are TGTGCCAGCAGCAGCAGGGATAGCAATCAGCCCCAGCATTTT. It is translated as CASSSRDSNQPQHF.

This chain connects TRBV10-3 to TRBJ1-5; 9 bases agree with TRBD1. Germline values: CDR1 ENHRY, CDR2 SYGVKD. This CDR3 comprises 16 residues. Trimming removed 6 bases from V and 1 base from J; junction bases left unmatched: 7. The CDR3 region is CAIRETGGGSNQPQHF. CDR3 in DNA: TGTGCCATCAGAGAAACAGGGGGCGGGAGCAATCAGCCCCAGCATTTT.

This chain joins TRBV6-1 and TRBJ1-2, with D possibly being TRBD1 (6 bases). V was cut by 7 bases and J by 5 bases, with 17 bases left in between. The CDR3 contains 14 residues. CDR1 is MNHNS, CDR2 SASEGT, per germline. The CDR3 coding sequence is TGTGCCAGCACGGTGGGACATCAGTTTTATGGCTACACCTTC. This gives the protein CASTVGHQFYGYTF.

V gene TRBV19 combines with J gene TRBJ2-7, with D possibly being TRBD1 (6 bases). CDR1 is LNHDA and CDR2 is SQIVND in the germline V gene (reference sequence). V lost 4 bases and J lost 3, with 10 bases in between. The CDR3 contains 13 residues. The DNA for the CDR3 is TGTGCCAGTAGTAAAGTAGGGGGCTACGAGCAGTACTTC. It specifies CASSKVGGYEQYF.